This T cell receptor beta chain was identified during a study of blood T cell repertoires in COVID-19. CDR3 length: 15 residues. V was trimmed by 7 bases and J by 2 bases, leaving 18 bases between them. Looked up from germline, CDR1 is MDHEN and CDR2 is SYDVKM. In the original processing: Estimation of nucleated cell counts was performed using reference gene primer amplification. Here immunoSEQ multiplex PCR was the method, and the copy in TCRdb shows in-frame clones only, minus some. V, J and clone size derive from that table, while D and trimming were established from the DNA sequence. The repertoire holds about 80,000 clones, 65% to 85% seen once, with roughly 15% in the top ten.

The TCR sequence derives from a man between 70 and 80 years old with active or convalescent COVID-19. The sequenced sample was peripheral blood. V is TRBV28 and J is TRBJ2-7, with a possible D match to TRBD1 (5 bases). The CDR3 nucleotides read TGTGCCAGCACACGACTCAGGGTGTTGACCTACGAGCAGTACTTC. Its protein is CASTRLRVLTYEQYF.